This entry features one TCR beta chain sequence. Only in-frame clones appear in the TCRdb table, and some are missing; sequencing was by immunoSEQ multiplex PCR. The table records tens of thousands of clones, approximately 90% of them present only once. Germline CDR1 MNHEY, CDR2 SVGAGI. The CDR3 runs to 15 residues. V lost 9 bases, J lost 4 bases, and 16 bases lay in between. These data are taken from a study of T cells after somatic rescue of genetic block. What was sequenced was peripheral blood mononuclear cells (PBMCs). The V call is TRBV6-5, the J call TRBJ1-6; D is undetermined. The receptor's source is a woman aged 18-29 years. CDR3 DNA sequence: TGTGCCAGAGTCACGATCCAGCCATATAATTCACCCCTCCACTTT. Residues: CARVTIQPYNSPLHF.